In its sample, the clone carrying this T cell receptor beta chain was seen a few times. The antigen is undetermined. TCRdb analysed the 5' RACE reads with MiXCR anew, one entry per CDR3 protein. This sample has around 450,000 distinct CDR3 sequences, with 20% to 30% found just once. The entry originates in a study of T-cell memory formation after mild COVID-19. Study results and limitations: Researchers report contracting CD4+ clones mostly in CM and EM, with CD8+ clones in EMRA.

Germline values: CDR1 SGDLS, CDR2 YYNGEE. The J segment lost 6 bases and the V segment lost 3 bases, leaving 5 bases of the junction unmatched. This CDR3 spans 15 amino acids. The sequenced sample consisted of PBMCs or a T cell subset sorted from them (not recorded which). V and J are TRBV9 and TRBJ2-2, with 10 bases lining up with TRBD1. The TCR was taken from an adult woman who had mild COVID-19 (a few samples of this study predate the infection). Cell type and time point are not known. CDR3: CASSADRGPAGELFF. The CDR3 bases are TGTGCCAGCAGCGCCGACAGGGGGCCGGCCGGGGAGCTGTTTTTT.